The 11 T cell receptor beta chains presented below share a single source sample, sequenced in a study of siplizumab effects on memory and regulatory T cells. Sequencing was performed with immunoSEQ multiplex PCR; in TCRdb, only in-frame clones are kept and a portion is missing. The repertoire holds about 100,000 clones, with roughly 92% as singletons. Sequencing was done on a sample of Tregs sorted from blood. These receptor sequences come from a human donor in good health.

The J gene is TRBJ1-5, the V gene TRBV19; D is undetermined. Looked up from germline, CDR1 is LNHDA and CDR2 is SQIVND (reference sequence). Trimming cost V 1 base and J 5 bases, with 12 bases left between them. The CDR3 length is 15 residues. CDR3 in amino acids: CASSIGAQRYQPQHF. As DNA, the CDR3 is TGTGCCAGTAGTATAGGGGCCCAGAGATATCAGCCCCAGCATTTT. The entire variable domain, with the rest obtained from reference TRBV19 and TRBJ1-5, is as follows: DGGITQSPKYLFRKEGQNVTLSCEQNLNHDAMYWYRQDPGQGLRLIYYSQIVNDFQKGDIAEGYSVSREKKESFPLTVTSAQKNPTAFYLCASSIGAQRYQPQHFGDGTRLSIL.

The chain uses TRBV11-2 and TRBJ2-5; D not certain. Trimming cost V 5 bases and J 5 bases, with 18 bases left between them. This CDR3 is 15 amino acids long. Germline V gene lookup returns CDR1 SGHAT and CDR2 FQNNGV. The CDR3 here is CASSPRFLNFETQYF. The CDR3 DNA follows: TGTGCCAGCAGCCCCCGGTTCCTAAACTTCGAGACCCAGTACTTC.

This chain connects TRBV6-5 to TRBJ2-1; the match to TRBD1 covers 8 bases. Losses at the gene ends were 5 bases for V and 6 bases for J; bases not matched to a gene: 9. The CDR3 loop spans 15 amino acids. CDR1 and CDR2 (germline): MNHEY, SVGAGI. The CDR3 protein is CASSVSDREVNEQFF. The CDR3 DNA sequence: TGTGCCAGCAGTGTCTCGGACAGGGAAGTCAATGAGCAGTTCTTC.

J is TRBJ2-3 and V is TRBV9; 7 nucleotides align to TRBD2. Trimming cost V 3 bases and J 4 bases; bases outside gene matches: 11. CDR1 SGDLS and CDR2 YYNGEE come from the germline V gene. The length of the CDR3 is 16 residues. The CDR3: CASSDRARGGADTQYF. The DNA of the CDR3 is TGTGCCAGCAGCGATCGAGCGAGGGGAGGGGCAGATACGCAGTATTTT.

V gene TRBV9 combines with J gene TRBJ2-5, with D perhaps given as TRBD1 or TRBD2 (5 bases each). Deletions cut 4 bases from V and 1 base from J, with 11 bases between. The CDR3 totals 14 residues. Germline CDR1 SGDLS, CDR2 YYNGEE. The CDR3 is CASSPSGTQETQYF. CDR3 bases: TGTGCCAGCAGCCCTTCCGGGACCCAAGAGACCCAGTACTTC.

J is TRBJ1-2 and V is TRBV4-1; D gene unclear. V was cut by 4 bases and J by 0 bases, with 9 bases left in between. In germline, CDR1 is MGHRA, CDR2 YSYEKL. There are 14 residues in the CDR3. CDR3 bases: TGCGCCAGCAGCCGTGTTACAGCTAACTATGGCTACACCTTC. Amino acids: CASSRVTANYGYTF.

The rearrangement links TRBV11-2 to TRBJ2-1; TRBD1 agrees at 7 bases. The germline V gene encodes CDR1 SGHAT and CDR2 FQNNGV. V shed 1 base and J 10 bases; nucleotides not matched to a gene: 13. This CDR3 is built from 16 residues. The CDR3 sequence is CASSLANRGLAREQFF. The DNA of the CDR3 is TGTGCCAGCAGCTTAGCGAACAGGGGATTAGCGAGGGAGCAGTTCTTC.

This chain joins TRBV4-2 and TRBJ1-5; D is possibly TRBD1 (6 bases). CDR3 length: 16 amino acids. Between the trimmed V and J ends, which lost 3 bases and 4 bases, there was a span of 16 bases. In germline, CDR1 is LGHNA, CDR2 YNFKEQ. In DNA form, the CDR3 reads TGTGCCAGCAGCCAGGACCTCCAGGGGAATAATCAGCCCCAGCATTTT. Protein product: CASSQDLQGNNQPQHF.

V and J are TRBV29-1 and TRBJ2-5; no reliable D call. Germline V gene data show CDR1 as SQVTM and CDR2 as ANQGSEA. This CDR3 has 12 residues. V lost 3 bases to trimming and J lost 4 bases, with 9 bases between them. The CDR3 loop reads CSVEGSSETQYF. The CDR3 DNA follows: TGCAGCGTTGAGGGGTCTTCAGAGACCCAGTACTTC.

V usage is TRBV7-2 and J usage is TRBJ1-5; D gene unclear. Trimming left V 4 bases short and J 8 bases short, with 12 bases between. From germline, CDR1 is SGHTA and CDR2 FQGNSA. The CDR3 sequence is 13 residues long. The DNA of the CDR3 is TGTGCCAGCAGCTACGAATTGGTAGAGCCCCAGCATTTT. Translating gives CASSYELVEPQHF.

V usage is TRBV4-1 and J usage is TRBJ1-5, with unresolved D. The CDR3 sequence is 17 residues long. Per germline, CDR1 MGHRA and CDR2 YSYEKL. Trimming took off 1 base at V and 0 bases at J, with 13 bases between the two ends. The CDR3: CASSQVDMGFSNQPQHF. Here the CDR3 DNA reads TGCGCCAGCAGCCAAGTTGATATGGGGTTTAGCAATCAGCCCCAGCATTTT.